Shown below are 23 T cell receptor beta chains from a single sample sequenced in a study of OX40 agonist ivuxolimab in advanced cancers. Method: immunoSEQ multiplex PCR; TCRdb's copy keeps in-frame clones and lacks some. The sample contains approximately 70,000 clones, around nine tenths of which appear only once. The source was CD4+ or CD8+ T cells sorted from blood, collected in a trial of the OX40 agonist ivuxolimab. The receptors were gathered from an adult with an advanced solid tumor such as melanoma, head and neck, liver or kidney cancer.

This chain links TRBV7-2 with TRBJ2-3, with D perhaps TRBD1 or TRBD2 (6 bases each). The germline V and J ends were trimmed by 6 bases and 6 bases, with 28 bases remaining between them. Germline loops: CDR1 SGHTA, CDR2 FQGNSA. There are 18 residues in the CDR3. The CDR3 spells CASRRRSSPKGGRDTQYF. DNA of the CDR3: TGTGCCAGCAGACGAAGGTCTAGCCCTAAGGGGGGTCGGGATACGCAGTATTTT. The full variable domain, in which reference TRBV7-2 and TRBJ2-3 provide the parts outside the CDR3, is GAGVSQSPSNKVTEKGKDVELRCDPISGHTALYWYRQSLGQGLEFLIYFQGNSAPDKSGLPSDRFSAERTGGSVSTLTIQRTQQEDSAVYLCASRRRSSPKGGRDTQYFGPGTRLTVL.

This chain uses TRBV4-1 with TRBJ1-2; possible D gene TRBD1, 5 bases. V was clipped by 1 base and J by 1 base, with 13 bases between them. The CDR3 is 16 amino acids. Germline V lookup: CDR1 MGHRA, CDR2 YSYEKL. This chain's CDR3 is CASSQGLTANNYGYTF. CDR3 bases: TGCGCCAGCAGCCAAGGGTTGACAGCGAATAACTATGGCTACACCTTC.

The J gene is TRBJ2-5, the V gene TRBV5-8, with D possibly called TRBD1 or TRBD2 (5 bases each). The CDR3 has 16 residues. V was pared by 4 bases and J by 5 bases, with 21 bases between. Germline CDR1 reads SGHTS; CDR2 reads YDEGEE. The CDR3 nucleotides are TGTGCCAGCAGCCTGGGGCCCGGGGCGACTTGGGAGACCCAGTACTTC. Residues: CASSLGPGATWETQYF.

This chain connects TRBV19 to TRBJ1-5; D gene ambiguous. Trimming shortened V by 4 bases and J by 3 bases, and 13 bases separated the two germline ends. The CDR3 spans 15 residues. From germline, CDR1 is LNHDA and CDR2 SQIVND (reference sequence). Here the CDR3 reads CASSTREEHNQPQHF. CDR3 DNA sequence: TGTGCCAGTAGTACCCGGGAGGAACACAATCAGCCCCAGCATTTT. Variable domain in full (rest from reference TRBV19 and TRBJ1-5): DGGITQSPKYLFRKEGQNVTLSCEQNLNHDAMYWYRQDPGQGLRLIYYSQIVNDFQKGDIAEGYSVSREKKESFPLTVTSAQKNPTAFYLCASSTREEHNQPQHFGDGTRLSIL.

This chain connects TRBV9 to TRBJ1-2; D uncertain. V lost 0 bases and J 5 bases, leaving 14 bases between the germline ends. Germline V gives CDR1 SGDLS, CDR2 YYNGEE. The CDR3 has 15 amino acids. The CDR3 is CASSVVATGSYGYTF. The DNA for the CDR3 is TGTGCCAGCAGCGTAGTAGCAACCGGGAGTTATGGCTACACCTTC.

The chain combines TRBV10-1 with TRBJ2-5, with a tentative D call TRBD1 (5 bases). The CDR3 has 15 residues. Germline CDR1 is WNHNN and CDR2 is SYGVQD (reference sequence). V shed 0 bases and J shed 5 bases, with 13 bases lying between them. The CDR3 protein is CASSESVAGRETQYF. The CDR3 region has the DNA TGCGCCAGCAGTGAGTCTGTGGCAGGGCGGGAGACCCAGTACTTC.

This chain joins TRBV28 and TRBJ2-7, with 10 bases lining up with TRBD1. The ends lost 6 bases at V and 5 bases at J; junction bases unmatched: 7. Germline V CDR1 and CDR2: MDHEN, SYDVKM. The CDR3 length is 14 residues. The CDR3 reads CASSTGTGANEQYF. CDR3 in DNA: TGTGCCAGCAGCACCGGGACAGGGGCCAACGAGCAGTACTTC. The variable domain in full, completed from reference TRBV28 and TRBJ2-7, reads DVKVTQSSRYLVKRTGEKVFLECVQDMDHENMFWYRQDPGLGLRLIYFSYDVKMKEKGDIPEGYSVSREKKERFSLILESASTNQTSMYLCASSTGTGANEQYFGPGTRLTVT.

This clone is a singleton in its sample. The CDR3 DNA reads as TGTGCCAGCAGCAAAGAGGTTATTCTCCCGGGCAATCAGCCCCAGCATTTT. Protein sequence: CASSKEVILPGNQPQHF. The V and J genes are TRBV21-1 and TRBJ1-5. TRBV21-1 is listed as a pseudogene. CDR3 length equals 17 residues.

The chain joins TRBV18 to TRBJ2-6; 7 bases fit TRBD2. Per germline, CDR1 KGHSH and CDR2 LQKENI. The CDR3 extends over 17 amino acids. V was clipped by 3 bases and J by 0 bases; unmatched bases: 5. The chain's CDR3 is CASSPPGRGSGANVLTF. The CDR3 DNA follows: TGTGCCAGCTCACCCCCGGGGAGGGGCTCTGGGGCCAACGTCCTGACTTTC.

V and J are TRBV11-1 and TRBJ2-3; D is possibly TRBD1 (5 bases). Germline values: CDR1 SGHAT, CDR2 FQDESV (reference sequence). V was shortened by 4 bases and J by 6 bases, with 11 bases between the two germline ends. The CDR3 sequence is 13 residues long. CDR3 bases: TGTGCCAGCAGCTGGAGACAGTCGGATACGCAGTATTTT. Encoded protein: CASSWRQSDTQYF.

The gene calls are TRBV15 and TRBJ1-1; 7 nucleotides agree with TRBD1. The CDR3 runs 17 residues. Germline CDR1 reads LNHNV; CDR2 reads YYDKDF (reference sequence). The ends lost 0 bases at V and 4 bases at J; junction bases unmatched: 11. The CDR3 nucleotides read TGTGCCACCAGCAGAGAGGGGGAGAGGGGGCGAGGCACTGAAGCTTTCTTT. Amino acids: CATSREGERGRGTEAFF. Using reference TRBV15 and TRBJ1-1 for the parts outside the CDR3, the full variable domain is DAMVIQNPRYQVTQFGKPVTLSCSQTLNHNVMYWYQQKSSQAPKLLFHYYDKDFNNEADTPDNFQSRRPNTSFCFLDIRSPGLGDTAMYLCATSREGERGRGTEAFFGQGTRLTVV.

V gene TRBV11-2 combines with J gene TRBJ2-1; 9 bases align to TRBD2. The CDR3 loop spans 16 amino acids. Trimming cost V 4 bases and J 8 bases; bases outside gene matches: 12. Germline loops: CDR1 SGHAT, CDR2 FQNNGV. The CDR3 here is CASSSRRAGGVHEQFF. CDR3 nucleotide sequence: TGTGCCAGCAGCTCCCGCAGAGCGGGAGGAGTCCATGAGCAGTTCTTC. The full variable domain, completed using reference TRBV11-2 and TRBJ2-1, is EAGVAQSPRYKIIEKRQSVAFWCNPISGHATLYWYQQILGQGPKLLIQFQNNGVVDDSQLPKDRFSAERLKGVDSTLKIQPAKLEDSAVYLCASSSRRAGGVHEQFFGPGTRLTVL.

V and J are TRBV11-2 and TRBJ1-5; D is unclear. This CDR3 spans 14 amino acids. Germline V gives CDR1 SGHAT, CDR2 FQNNGV. Trimming pared 5 bases from V and 11 bases from J, leaving 19 bases between. The CDR3 DNA sequence: TGTGCCAGCAGCCAAACCCCCCTCCCTTGGACCCAGCATTTT. Translated, it gives CASSQTPLPWTQHF.

This clone has more than one count but fewer than ten. The gene calls are TRBV7-2 and TRBJ1-1; D is possibly TRBD1 (6 bases). V lost 2 bases and J lost 11, with 24 bases in between. The CDR3 runs 16 residues. CDR1 SGHTA and CDR2 FQGNSA come from the germline V gene. Here the CDR3 reads CASSLRISRGRRGAFF. The CDR3 nucleotides are TGTGCCAGCAGCTTACGAATTAGTAGGGGCCGAAGGGGGGCTTTCTTT.

The V gene is TRBV4-3, the J gene TRBJ2-7; maybe TRBD1 (6 bases). The CDR3 contains 15 residues. The germline gives CDR1 LGHNA, CDR2 YSLEER. The V gene lost 0 bases and the J gene lost 3 bases, with 12 bases spanning the gap. The CDR3 region has the DNA TGCGCCAGCAGCCAAGAGACAGGAGGAATCTACGAGCAGTACTTC. Amino acid sequence: CASSQETGGIYEQYF.

The chain carries TRBV5-1 and TRBJ1-5; maybe TRBD1 (5 bases). CDR3 length: 15 residues. CDR1 and CDR2 (germline): SGHRS, YFSETQ. With 3 bases removed from V and 1 base from J, the gap between germline ends came to 11 bases. This chain's CDR3 is CASSWDSGSNQPQHF. The CDR3 DNA follows: TGCGCCAGCAGCTGGGATTCAGGGAGCAATCAGCCCCAGCATTTT.

J is TRBJ2-1 and V is TRBV10-3; the match to TRBD2 covers 10 bases. From germline, CDR1 is ENHRY and CDR2 SYGVKD. The CDR3 runs to 16 residues. The V segment lost 6 bases and the J segment 6 bases; nucleotides outside the gene matches: 11. The CDR3 nucleotides read TGTGCCATCAGCCTGGAGGGACTAGCGAAACTCAATGAGCAGTTCTTC. Its translation is CAISLEGLAKLNEQFF.

The chain employs TRBV6-4 and TRBJ2-6; D may be TRBD1 (6 bases). Germline CDR1 MRHNA, CDR2 SNTAGT. The CDR3 runs to 16 residues. V was clipped by 6 bases and J by 0 bases, with 12 bases between them. In DNA, the CDR3 is TGTGCCAGCAGCGACAGGTTCAACTCTGGGGCCAACGTCCTGACTTTC. This translates into CASSDRFNSGANVLTF.

This rearrangement joins TRBV29-1 to TRBJ2-4, with D possibly being TRBD1 (6 bases). CDR3 length equals 14 residues. The ends were cut back, 6 bases at V and 6 bases at J, with 18 bases in the middle. CDR1 and CDR2 (germline): SQVTM, ANQGSEA. The CDR3: CSVATGTSGNIQYF. The CDR3 DNA is TGCAGCGTCGCGACCGGGACAAGCGGAAACATTCAGTACTTC.

The chain has TRBV27 and TRBJ2-1; 14 bases fit TRBD2. This CDR3 contains 14 residues. The V gene end was trimmed by 7 bases and the J gene end by 6 bases; junction bases not matched to a gene: 2. In germline, CDR1 is MNHEY, CDR2 SMNVEV (reference sequence). Here the CDR3 DNA reads TGTGCCAGCATCGGACTAGCGGGAGGCAATGAGCAGTTCTTC. It specifies CASIGLAGGNEQFF.

The chain carries TRBV19 and TRBJ2-7; TRBD2 matches 8 bases. The CDR3 runs to 15 residues. V was pared by 4 bases and J by 6 bases, with 11 bases of the junction left unmatched. CDR1 LNHDA and CDR2 SQIVND come from the germline V gene (reference sequence). The CDR3 sequence is CASSKKTGAGVEQYF. CDR3 nucleotides: TGTGCCAGTAGTAAAAAGACAGGAGCGGGAGTCGAGCAGTACTTC.

The CDR3 DNA is TGCGCCAGCAGCCGGCCGGGACTAGCGGGAGTAATTACAGATACGCAGTATTTT. As protein: CASSRPGLAGVITDTQYF. The rearrangement joins TRBV5-1 to TRBJ2-3; TRBD2 matches at 14 bases. Germline CDR1 reads SGHRS; CDR2 reads YFSETQ. CDR3 size: 18 residues. V dropped 4 bases and J dropped 3; count of bases not matched to a gene: 10.

CDR3 loop: CASSLWGGETQYF. CDR3 in DNA: TGTGCCAGCAGCTTATGGGGGGGGGAGACCCAGTACTTC. This rearrangement joins TRBV5-4 to TRBJ2-5, with 7 bases fitting TRBD2. The CDR3 runs to 13 residues. CDR1 SGHNT and CDR2 YYREEE come from the germline V gene (reference sequence). J lost 5 bases, V lost 2 bases, and 3 bases had no gene match.